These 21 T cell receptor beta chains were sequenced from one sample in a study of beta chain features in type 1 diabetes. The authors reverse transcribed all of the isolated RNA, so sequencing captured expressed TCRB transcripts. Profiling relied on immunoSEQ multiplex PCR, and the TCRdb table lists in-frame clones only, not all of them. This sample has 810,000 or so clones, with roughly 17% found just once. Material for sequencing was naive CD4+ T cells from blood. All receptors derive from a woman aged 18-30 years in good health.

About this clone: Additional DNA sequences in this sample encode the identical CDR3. In nucleotides, the CDR3 is TGTGCCAGCAGCTTAGACGTGGAGACCCAGTACTTC. This translates into CASSLDVETQYF. This chain joins TRBV7-2 and TRBJ2-5, with D hard to call. This CDR3 has 12 residues. Between the trimmed V and J ends, which lost 1 base and 5 bases, there was a span of 5 bases. CDR1 is SGHTA, CDR2 FQGNSA, per germline.

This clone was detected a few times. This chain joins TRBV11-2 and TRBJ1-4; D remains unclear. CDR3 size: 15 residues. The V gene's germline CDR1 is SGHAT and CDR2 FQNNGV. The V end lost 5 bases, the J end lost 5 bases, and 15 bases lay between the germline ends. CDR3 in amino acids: CASSPSFTRNEKLFF. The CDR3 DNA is TGTGCCAGCAGCCCGAGTTTTACTAGAAATGAAAAACTGTTTTTT. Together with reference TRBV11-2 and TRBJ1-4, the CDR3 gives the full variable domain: EAGVAQSPRYKIIEKRQSVAFWCNPISGHATLYWYQQILGQGPKLLIQFQNNGVVDDSQLPKDRFSAERLKGVDSTLKIQPAKLEDSAVYLCASSPSFTRNEKLFFGSGTQLSVL.

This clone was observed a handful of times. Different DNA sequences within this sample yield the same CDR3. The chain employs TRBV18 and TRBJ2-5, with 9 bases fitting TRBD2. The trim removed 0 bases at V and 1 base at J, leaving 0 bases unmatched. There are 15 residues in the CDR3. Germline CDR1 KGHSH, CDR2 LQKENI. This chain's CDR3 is CASSPPAGGQETQYF. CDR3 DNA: TGTGCCAGCTCACCACCAGCGGGGGGCCAAGAGACCCAGTACTTC.

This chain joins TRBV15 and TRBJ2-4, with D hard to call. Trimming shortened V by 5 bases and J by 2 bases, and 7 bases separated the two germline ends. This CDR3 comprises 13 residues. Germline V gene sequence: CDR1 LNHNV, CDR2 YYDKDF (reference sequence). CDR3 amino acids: CATSVSPKNIQYF. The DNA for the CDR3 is TGTGCCACCAGCGTAAGCCCCAAAAACATTCAGTACTTC.

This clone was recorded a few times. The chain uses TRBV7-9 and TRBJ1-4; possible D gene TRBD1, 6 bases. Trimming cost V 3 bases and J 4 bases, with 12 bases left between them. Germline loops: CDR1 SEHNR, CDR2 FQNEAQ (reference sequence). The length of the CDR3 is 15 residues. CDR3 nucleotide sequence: TGTGCCAGCAGCTTTGACAGGCGGCTTAATGAAAAACTGTTTTTT. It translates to CASSFDRRLNEKLFF.

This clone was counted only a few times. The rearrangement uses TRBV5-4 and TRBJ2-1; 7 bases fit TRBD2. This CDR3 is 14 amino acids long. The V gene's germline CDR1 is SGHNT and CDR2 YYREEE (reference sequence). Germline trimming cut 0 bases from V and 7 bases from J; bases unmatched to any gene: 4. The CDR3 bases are TGTGCCAGCAGCTTGGGGGAGGGCCTAAATGAGCAGTTCTTC. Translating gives CASSLGEGLNEQFF.

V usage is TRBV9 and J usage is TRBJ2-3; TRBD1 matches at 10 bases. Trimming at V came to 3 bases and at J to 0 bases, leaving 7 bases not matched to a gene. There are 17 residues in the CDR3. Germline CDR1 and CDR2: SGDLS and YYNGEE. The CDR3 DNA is TGTGCCAGCAGCGAGACGATGGGACAGGGGAGCACAGATACGCAGTATTTT. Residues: CASSETMGQGSTDTQYF.

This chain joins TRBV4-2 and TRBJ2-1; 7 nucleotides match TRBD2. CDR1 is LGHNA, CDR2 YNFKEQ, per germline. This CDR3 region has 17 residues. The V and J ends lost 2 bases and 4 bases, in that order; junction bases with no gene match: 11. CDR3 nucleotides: TGTGCCAGCAGCCAACACGCTAGCGGCAATAAATACAATGAGCAGTTCTTC. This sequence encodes CASSQHASGNKYNEQFF.

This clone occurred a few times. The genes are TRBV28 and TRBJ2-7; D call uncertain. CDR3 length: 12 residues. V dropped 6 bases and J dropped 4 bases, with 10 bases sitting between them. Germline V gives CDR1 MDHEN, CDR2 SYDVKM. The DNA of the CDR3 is TGTGCCAGCAGGGTTCCAGGTTACGAGCAGTACTTC. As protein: CASRVPGYEQYF. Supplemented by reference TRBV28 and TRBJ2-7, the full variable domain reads DVKVTQSSRYLVKRTGEKVFLECVQDMDHENMFWYRQDPGLGLRLIYFSYDVKMKEKGDIPEGYSVSREKKERFSLILESASTNQTSMYLCASRVPGYEQYFGPGTRLTVT.

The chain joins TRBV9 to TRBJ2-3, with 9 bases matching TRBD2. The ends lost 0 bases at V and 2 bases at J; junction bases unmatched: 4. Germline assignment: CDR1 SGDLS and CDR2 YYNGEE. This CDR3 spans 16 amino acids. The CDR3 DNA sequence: TGTGCCAGCAGCGTAGGGGCTAGCGGGATCACAGATACGCAGTATTTT. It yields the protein CASSVGASGITDTQYF.

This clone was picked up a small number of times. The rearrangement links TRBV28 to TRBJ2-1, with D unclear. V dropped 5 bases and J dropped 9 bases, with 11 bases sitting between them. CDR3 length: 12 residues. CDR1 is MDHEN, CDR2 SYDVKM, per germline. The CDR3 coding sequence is TGTGCCAGCAGTCCCCGACCCGCTGAGCAGTTCTTC. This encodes CASSPRPAEQFF.

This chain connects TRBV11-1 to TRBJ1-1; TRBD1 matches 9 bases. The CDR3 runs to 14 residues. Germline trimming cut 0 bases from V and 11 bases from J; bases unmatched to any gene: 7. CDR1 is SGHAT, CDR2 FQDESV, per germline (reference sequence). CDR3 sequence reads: CASSLADRGKRAFF. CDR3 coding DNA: TGTGCCAGCAGCTTAGCGGACAGGGGAAAGAGGGCTTTCTTT.

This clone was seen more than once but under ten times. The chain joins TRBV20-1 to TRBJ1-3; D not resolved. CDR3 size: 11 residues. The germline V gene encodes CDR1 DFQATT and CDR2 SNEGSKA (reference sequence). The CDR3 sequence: CSTLSGNTIYF. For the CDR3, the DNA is TGCAGCACCCTCTCTGGAAACACCATATATTTT.

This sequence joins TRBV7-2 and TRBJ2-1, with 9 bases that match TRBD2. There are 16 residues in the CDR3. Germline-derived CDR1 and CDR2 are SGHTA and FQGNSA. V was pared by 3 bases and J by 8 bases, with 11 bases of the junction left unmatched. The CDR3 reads CASSFLAGVGFYEQFF. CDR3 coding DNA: TGTGCCAGCAGCTTTTTAGCGGGAGTCGGGTTCTATGAGCAGTTCTTC.

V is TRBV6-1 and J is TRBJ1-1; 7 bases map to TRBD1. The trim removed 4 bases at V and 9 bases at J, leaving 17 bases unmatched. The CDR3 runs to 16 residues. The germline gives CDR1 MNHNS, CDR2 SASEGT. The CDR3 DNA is TGTGCCAGCAGTGCCGGGACAGCTATTACCCTTGGGAAAGCTTTCTTT. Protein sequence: CASSAGTAITLGKAFF.

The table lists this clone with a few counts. Written as DNA, the CDR3 is TGTGCCACCAGCAGAGATCGGGCAGAAGAAGAGACCCAGTACTTC. Protein: CATSRDRAEEETQYF. The chain recombines TRBV15 with TRBJ2-5; D is ambiguous. The CDR3 is 15 amino acids. Germline CDR1 reads LNHNV; CDR2 reads YYDKDF (reference sequence). With 0 bases removed from V and 3 bases from J, the gap between germline ends came to 11 bases. Together with reference TRBV15 and TRBJ2-5, the CDR3 gives the full variable domain: DAMVIQNPRYQVTQFGKPVTLSCSQTLNHNVMYWYQQKSSQAPKLLFHYYDKDFNNEADTPDNFQSRRPNTSFCFLDIRSPGLGDTAMYLCATSRDRAEEETQYFGPGTRLLVL.

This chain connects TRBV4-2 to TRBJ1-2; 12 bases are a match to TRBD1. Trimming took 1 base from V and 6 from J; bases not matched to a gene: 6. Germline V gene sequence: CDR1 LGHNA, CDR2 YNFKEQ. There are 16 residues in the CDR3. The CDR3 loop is CASSQAPGQGADGYTF. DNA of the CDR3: TGTGCCAGCAGCCAAGCCCCGGGACAGGGGGCCGATGGCTACACCTTC.

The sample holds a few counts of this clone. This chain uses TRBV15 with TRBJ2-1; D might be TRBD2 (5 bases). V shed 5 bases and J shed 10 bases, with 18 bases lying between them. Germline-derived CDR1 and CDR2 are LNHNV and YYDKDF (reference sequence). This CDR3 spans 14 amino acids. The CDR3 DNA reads TGTGCCACCAGCGGCGCTAGCTTAGGGTTCGAGCAGTTCTTC. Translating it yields CATSGASLGFEQFF.

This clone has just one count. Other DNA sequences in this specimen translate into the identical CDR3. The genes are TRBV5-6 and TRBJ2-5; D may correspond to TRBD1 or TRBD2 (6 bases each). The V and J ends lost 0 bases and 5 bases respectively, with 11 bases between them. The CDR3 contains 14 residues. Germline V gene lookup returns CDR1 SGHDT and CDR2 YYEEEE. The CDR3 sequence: CASSLGRGRETQYF. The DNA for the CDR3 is TGTGCCAGCAGCTTGGGAAGGGGGAGGGAGACCCAGTACTTC. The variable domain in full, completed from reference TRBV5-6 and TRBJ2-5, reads DAGVTQSPTHLIKTRGQQVTLRCSPKSGHDTVSWYQQALGQGPQFIFQYYEEEERQRGNFPDRFSGHQFPNYSSELNVNALLLGDSALYLCASSLGRGRETQYFGPGTRLLVL.

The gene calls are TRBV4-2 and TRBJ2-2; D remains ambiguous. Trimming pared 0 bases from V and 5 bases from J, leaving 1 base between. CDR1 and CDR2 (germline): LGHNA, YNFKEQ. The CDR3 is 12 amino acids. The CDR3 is CASSQETGELFF. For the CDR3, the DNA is TGTGCCAGCAGCCAAGAAACCGGGGAGCTGTTTTTT.

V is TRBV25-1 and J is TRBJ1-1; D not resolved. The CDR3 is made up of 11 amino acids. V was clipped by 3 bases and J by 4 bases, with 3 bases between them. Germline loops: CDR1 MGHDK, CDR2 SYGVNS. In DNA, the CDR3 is TGTGCCAGCAGTGAGGGCACTGAAGCTTTCTTT. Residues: CASSEGTEAFF. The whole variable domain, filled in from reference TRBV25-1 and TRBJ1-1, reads EADIYQTPRYLVIGTGKKITLECSQTMGHDKMYWYQQDPGMELHLIHYSYGVNSTEKGDLSSESTVSRIRTEHFPLTLESARPSHTSQYLCASSEGTEAFFGQGTRLTVV.